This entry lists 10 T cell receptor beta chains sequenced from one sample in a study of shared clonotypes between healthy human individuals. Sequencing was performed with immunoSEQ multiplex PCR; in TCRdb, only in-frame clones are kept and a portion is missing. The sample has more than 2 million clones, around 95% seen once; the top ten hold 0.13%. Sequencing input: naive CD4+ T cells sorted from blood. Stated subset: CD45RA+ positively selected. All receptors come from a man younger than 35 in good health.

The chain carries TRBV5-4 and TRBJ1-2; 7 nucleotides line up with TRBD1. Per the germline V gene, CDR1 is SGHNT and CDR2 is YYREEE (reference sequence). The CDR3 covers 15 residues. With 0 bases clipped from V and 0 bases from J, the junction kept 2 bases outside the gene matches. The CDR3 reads CASSLEGAPNYGYTF. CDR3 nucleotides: TGTGCCAGCAGCTTGGAGGGGGCCCCTAACTATGGCTACACCTTC.

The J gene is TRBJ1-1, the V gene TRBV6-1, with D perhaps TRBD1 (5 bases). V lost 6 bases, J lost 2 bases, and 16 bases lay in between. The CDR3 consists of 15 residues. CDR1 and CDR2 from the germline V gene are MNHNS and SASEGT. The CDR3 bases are TGTGCCAGCAGGAGCCCGTTAGACAGTAACACTGAAGCTTTCTTT. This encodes CASRSPLDSNTEAFF.

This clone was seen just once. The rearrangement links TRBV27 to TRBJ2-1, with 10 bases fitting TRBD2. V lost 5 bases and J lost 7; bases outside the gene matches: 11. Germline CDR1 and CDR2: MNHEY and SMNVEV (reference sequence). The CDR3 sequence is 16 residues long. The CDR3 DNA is TGTGCCAGCAGTCGCGTACTAGCGGGAAAAGGTAATGAGCAGTTCTTC. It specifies CASSRVLAGKGNEQFF.

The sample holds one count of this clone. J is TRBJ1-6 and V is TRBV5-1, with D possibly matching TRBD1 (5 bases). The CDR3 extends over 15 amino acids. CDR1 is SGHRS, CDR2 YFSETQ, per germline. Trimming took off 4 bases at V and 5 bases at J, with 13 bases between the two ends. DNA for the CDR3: TGCGCCAGCAGCAGCCGGGACGCTGATAATTCACCCCTCCACTTT. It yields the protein CASSSRDADNSPLHF.

CDR3 sequence reads: CSVKPEGRATEAFF. Here the CDR3 DNA reads TGCAGCGTGAAGCCGGAGGGTCGGGCGACTGAAGCTTTCTTT. This rearrangement joins TRBV29-1 to TRBJ1-1; D ambiguous. This CDR3 is 14 amino acids long. Germline CDR1 is SQVTM and CDR2 is ANQGSEA. The germline V and J ends were trimmed by 6 bases and 5 bases, with 19 bases remaining between them.

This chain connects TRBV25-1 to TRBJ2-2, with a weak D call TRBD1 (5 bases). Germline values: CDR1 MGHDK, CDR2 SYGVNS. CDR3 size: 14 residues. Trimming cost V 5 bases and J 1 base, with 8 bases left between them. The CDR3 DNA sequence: TGTGCCAGCAGTCACGGACAGAACACCGGGGAGCTGTTTTTT. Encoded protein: CASSHGQNTGELFF.

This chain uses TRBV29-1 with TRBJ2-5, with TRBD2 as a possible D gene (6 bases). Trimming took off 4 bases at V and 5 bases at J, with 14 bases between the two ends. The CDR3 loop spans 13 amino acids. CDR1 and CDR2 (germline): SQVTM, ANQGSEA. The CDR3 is CSVVGLPGETQYF. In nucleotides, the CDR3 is TGCAGCGTTGTGGGACTCCCTGGCGAGACCCAGTACTTC. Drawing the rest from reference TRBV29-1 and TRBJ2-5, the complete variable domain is SAVISQKPSRDICQRGTSLTIQCQVDSQVTMMFWYRQQPGQSLTLIATANQGSEATYESGFVIDKFPISRPNLTFSTLTVSNMSPEDSSIYLCSVVGLPGETQYFGPGTRLLVL.

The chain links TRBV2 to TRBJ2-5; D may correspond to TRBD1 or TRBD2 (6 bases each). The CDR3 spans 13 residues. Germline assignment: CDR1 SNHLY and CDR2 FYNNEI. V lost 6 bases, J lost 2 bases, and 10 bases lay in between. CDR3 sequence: CASRRDIQETQYF. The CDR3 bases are TGTGCCAGCAGGCGGGACATACAAGAGACCCAGTACTTC.

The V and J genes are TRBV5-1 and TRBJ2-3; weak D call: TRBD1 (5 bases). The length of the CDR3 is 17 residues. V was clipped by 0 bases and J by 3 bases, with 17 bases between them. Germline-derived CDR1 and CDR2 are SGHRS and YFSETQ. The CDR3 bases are TGCGCCAGCAGCTTGGGGCAGGGTCGCCCATCAACAGATACGCAGTATTTT. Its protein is CASSLGQGRPSTDTQYF. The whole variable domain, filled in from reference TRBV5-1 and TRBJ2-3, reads KAGVTQTPRYLIKTRGQQVTLSCSPISGHRSVSWYQQTPGQGLQFLFEYFSETQRNKGNFPGRFSGRQFSNSRSEMNVSTLELGDSALYLCASSLGQGRPSTDTQYFGPGTRLTVL.

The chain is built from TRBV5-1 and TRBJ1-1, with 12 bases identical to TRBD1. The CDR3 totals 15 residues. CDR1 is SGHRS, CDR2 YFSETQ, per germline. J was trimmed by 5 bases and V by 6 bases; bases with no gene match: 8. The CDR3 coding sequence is TGCGCCAGCACCGGGACAGGGGGCGCAGAGACTGAAGCTTTCTTT. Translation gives CASTGTGGAETEAFF.